This paragraph covers one T cell receptor beta chain sequence. TCRdb's copy holds only in-frame clones and misses some; the assay was immunoSEQ multiplex PCR. Found here are around 24,000 clones, roughly 86% of them singletons; the top ten hold about 13%. The data were taken from a study of T cell changes during pregnancy in multiple sclerosis. Germline lookup yields CDR1 LNHNV and CDR2 YYDKDF (reference sequence). Trimming removed 1 base from V and 4 bases from J, with 2 bases in between. The CDR3 contains 12 residues. This sample comprised CD8+ T cells from peripheral blood mononuclear cells, obtained in the first trimester of pregnancy. This TCR was sampled from a female donor in good health, enrolled as a control in a pregnancy study. The rearrangement uses TRBV15 and TRBJ1-5, with D hard to call. The CDR3 loop reads CATSRANQPQHF. The CDR3 DNA reads as TGTGCCACCAGCAGAGCTAATCAGCCCCAGCATTTT.